The rows below give T cell receptor beta chains drawn from one sample of a study of blood T cell repertoires in COVID-19. Sequencing was performed with immunoSEQ multiplex PCR; in TCRdb, only in-frame clones are kept and a portion is missing. Altogether 75,000 to 85,000 clones are present, about 90% being singletons, with the ten largest covering around 6.1%. The sample consisted of peripheral blood. Receptors were obtained from a middle-aged man with active COVID-19. The CDR3 runs from the conserved cysteine through the conserved F or W. The D gene is left open where the match is weak. Some rows have no size entry. The others give once, few or many, or a class for an expanded clone.

>.|.|TRBV24-1|TRBJ2-3
CATSDAGVDTQYF
TGTGCCACCAGTGACGCAGGGGTGGATACGCAGTATTTT
>.|.|TRBV5-1|TRBJ2-3
CASSRSTDTQYF
TGCGCCAGCAGCCGGAGCACAGATACGCAGTATTTT
>.|.|TRBV5-1|TRBJ1-1
CASSLGTRQEGTEAFF
TGCGCCAGCAGCTTGGGGACTCGCCAAGAGGGCACTGAAGCTTTCTTT
>TRBD1|.|TRBV6-5|TRBJ1-6
CASSSSRGKNSPLHF
TGTGCCAGCAGCTCCTCCAGGGGGAAGAATTCACCCCTCCACTTT
>TRBD1|.|TRBV24-1|TRBJ1-1
CATSDRQGNTEAFF
TGTGCCACCAGTGATCGACAGGGTAACACTGAAGCTTTCTTT
>.|.|TRBV11-3|TRBJ2-5
CASSLGGRELQETQYF
TGTGCCAGCAGCTTAGGGGGAAGGGAGTTGCAAGAGACCCAGTACTTC
>.|.|TRBV3-1/TRBV3-2|TRBJ2-7
CASSQNAGNYEQYF
TGTGCCAGCAGCCAAAACGCAGGGAACTACGAGCAGTACTTC
>TRBD1|once|TRBV5-1|TRBJ2-1
CASTPEGQGYNEQFF
TGCGCCAGCACCCCGGAAGGACAGGGATACAATGAGCAGTTCTTC
>.|.|TRBV7-9|TRBJ2-5
CASSSYRARQETQYF
TGTGCCAGCAGCTCCTACAGGGCCCGACAAGAGACCCAGTACTTC
>.|.|TRBV6-6|TRBJ1-2
CASSLGDTYGYTF
TGTGCCAGCAGTCTGGGGGACACCTATGGCTACACCTTC
>.|.|TRBV4-3|TRBJ2-2
CASSLGGGVTGELFF
TGCGCCAGCAGCCTTGGGGGGGGCGTCACCGGGGAGCTGTTTTTT
>.|once|TRBV4-3|TRBJ1-2
CASSQDRPGYYGYTF
TGCGCCAGCAGCCAAGATCGTCCGGGGTACTATGGCTACACCTTC
>TRBD2|.|TRBV7-9|TRBJ2-1
CASREREYEQFF
TGTGCCAGCAGAGAGCGGGAGTATGAGCAGTTCTTC
>.|.|TRBV5-1|TRBJ2-1
CASSLVDARGGEQFF
TGCGCCAGCAGCTTGGTAGACGCCAGAGGAGGCGAGCAGTTCTTC
>TRBD1|.|TRBV11-2|TRBJ1-2
CASSGTGAGGYTF
TGTGCCAGCAGCGGGACAGGGGCGGGTGGCTACACCTTC
>TRBD1|.|TRBV7-3|TRBJ2-1
CASSVDRGSYNEQFF
TGTGCCAGCAGCGTCGACAGGGGCTCCTACAATGAGCAGTTCTTC
>.|.|TRBV5-4|TRBJ1-4
CASSPEGFRGEKLFF
TGTGCCAGCAGCCCCGAGGGTTTTCGCGGTGAAAAACTGTTTTTT
>.|.|TRBV5-5|TRBJ1-5
CASSLVAAGAQHF
TGTGCCAGCAGCTTGGTGGCCGCCGGGGCCCAGCATTTT
>TRBD2|.|TRBV5-1|TRBJ2-1
CASSPVFVAGDNEQFF
TGCGCCAGCAGCCCGGTTTTTGTAGCGGGGGACAATGAGCAGTTCTTC
>.|.|TRBV3-1/TRBV3-2|TRBJ1-3
CASSQVYGPRNTIYF
TGTGCCAGCAGCCAAGTATACGGTCCGAGAAACACCATATATTTT
>.|once|TRBV27|TRBJ2-1
CASALDGGNWNEQFF
TGTGCCAGCGCCCTCGACGGCGGGAACTGGAATGAGCAGTTCTTC
>.|.|TRBV27|TRBJ1-2
CASSSNPEGDGYTF
TGTGCCAGCAGTTCAAACCCGGAGGGCGATGGCTACACCTTC
>TRBD2|.|TRBV7-3|TRBJ2-7
CASSLAASGRNFYEQYF
TGTGCCAGCAGCTTAGCGGCTAGCGGGAGGAATTTCTACGAGCAGTACTTC
>TRBD2|.|TRBV5-4|TRBJ2-3
CASSFRVSGMGTDTQYF
TGTGCCAGCAGCTTCAGGGTTAGCGGGATGGGGACAGATACGCAGTATTTT
>.|.|TRBV7-2|TRBJ2-3
CASRGGVTDTQYF
TGTGCCAGCAGAGGGGGGGTCACAGATACGCAGTATTTT
>.|.|TRBV7-9|TRBJ2-5
CASSFIRQETQYF
TGTGCCAGCAGCTTCATTAGACAGGAGACCCAGTACTTC
>TRBD1|.|TRBV7-2|TRBJ2-7
CASSLASGGQGPYEQYF
TGTGCCAGCAGCTTAGCATCGGGGGGACAGGGACCCTACGAGCAGTACTTC
>TRBD1|.|TRBV5-8|TRBJ2-3
CASIKTGAGTDTQYF
TGTGCCAGCATCAAGACAGGGGCGGGCACAGATACGCAGTATTTT
>.|.|TRBV29-1|TRBJ1-1
CSARPGLNTEAFF
TGCAGCGCCCGGCCCGGGTTGAACACTGAAGCTTTCTTT
>TRBD2|.|TRBV7-2|TRBJ2-1
CASSLGLAGSSEQFF
TGTGCCAGCAGCTTGGGACTAGCGGGTTCCAGTGAGCAGTTCTTC
>TRBD2|.|TRBV20-1|TRBJ2-1
CSASREGNSGEQFF
TGCAGTGCTAGTCGGGAGGGGAATTCAGGTGAGCAGTTCTTC
>TRBD1|.|TRBV9|TRBJ1-6
CASSPRQGLVNSPLHF
TGTGCCAGCAGCCCCAGACAGGGATTAGTGAATTCACCCCTCCACTTT
>.|.|TRBV6-1|TRBJ2-1
CASSDGPGYNEQFF
TGTGCCAGCAGTGATGGGCCAGGATACAATGAGCAGTTCTTC
>.|.|TRBV30|TRBJ1-1
CAWSETGVGRAFF
TGTGCCTGGAGCGAAACGGGAGTCGGACGAGCTTTCTTT
>TRBD1|.|TRBV24-1|TRBJ1-2
CATSDPLTGKDGYTF
TGTGCCACCAGTGATCCTCTGACAGGGAAGGATGGCTACACCTTC
>TRBD1|.|TRBV5-1|TRBJ1-1
CASGLLTGNSEAFF
TGCGCCAGCGGGTTACTGACAGGGAACTCTGAAGCTTTCTTT
>.|.|TRBV28|TRBJ1-2
CASTPHGGADGYTF
TGTGCCAGCACCCCTCATGGGGGGGCGGATGGCTACACCTTC
>TRBD1|.|TRBV7-9|TRBJ2-7
CASSPWDRGMYEQYF
TGTGCCAGCAGCCCGTGGGACAGGGGGATGTACGAGCAGTACTTC
>.|.|TRBV7-2|TRBJ2-3
CASSLTGPADTQYF
TGTGCCAGCAGCTTAACAGGTCCGGCAGATACGCAGTATTTT
>.|.|TRBV3-1/TRBV3-2|TRBJ1-1
CASSPKTYLNTEAFF
TGTGCCAGCAGCCCTAAGACATATCTGAACACTGAAGCTTTCTTT
>.|.|TRBV2|TRBJ1-2
CASRREGTVDGYTF
TGTGCCAGCAGGCGGGAAGGGACTGTTGATGGCTACACCTTC
>TRBD2|.|TRBV28|TRBJ2-5
CASSSRGSATETQYF
TGTGCCAGCAGTTCTCGCGGGAGTGCGACCGAGACCCAGTACTTC
>.|.|TRBV5-1|TRBJ2-1
CASSFLNEQFF
TGCGCCAGCAGCTTCCTAAATGAGCAGTTCTTC
>.|.|TRBV12-3/TRBV12-4|TRBJ2-7
CASSFIPYEQYF
TGTGCCAGCAGTTTCATCCCCTACGAGCAGTACTTC
>.|.|TRBV9|TRBJ2-5
CASSVGGLLKETQYF
TGTGCCAGCAGCGTAGGGGGCCTTCTAAAAGAGACCCAGTACTTC
>.|.|TRBV7-2|TRBJ2-7
CASSLAGQLYEQYF
TGTGCCAGCAGCTTAGCTGGACAGCTCTACGAGCAGTACTTC
>TRBD1|.|TRBV28|TRBJ1-2
CAITRQGVKGTF
TGTGCCATCACCAGACAGGGGGTAAAGGGCACCTTC
>.|once|TRBV6-6|TRBJ1-5
CASSYQGSSNQPQHF
TGTGCCAGCAGTTACCAGGGTTCTAGCAATCAGCCCCAGCATTTT
>TRBD1|.|TRBV5-6|TRBJ1-2
CASSFESGGAWYGYTF
TGTGCCAGCAGCTTTGAGTCAGGGGGAGCTTGGTATGGCTACACCTTC
>TRBD1|.|TRBV7-2|TRBJ2-5
CASSLEGGKGETQYF
TGTGCCAGCAGCTTAGAAGGGGGCAAAGGAGAGACCCAGTACTTC